This entry lists 30 T cell receptor beta chains sequenced from one sample in a study of cytomegalovirus exposure and HLA in healthy donors. TCRdb's table, derived via immunoSEQ multiplex PCR, lists solely in-frame clones and lacks some. The table shows 150,000 to 200,000 clones, with 85% to 90% occurring only once. Sequencing used PBMCs. All receptors derive from a woman in her thirties in good health and CMV-seronegative.

The chain joins TRBV18 to TRBJ2-7, with D tentatively TRBD1 (5 bases). The germline V gene encodes CDR1 KGHSH and CDR2 LQKENI. The CDR3 consists of 13 residues. V dropped 4 bases and J dropped 2 bases, with 9 bases sitting between them. CDR3 residues: CASSRRETYEQYF. In nucleotides, the CDR3 is TGTGCCAGCTCACGCAGGGAAACCTACGAGCAGTACTTC.

V usage is TRBV4-3 and J usage is TRBJ1-1; unclear D gene. Trimming took off 0 bases at V and 0 bases at J, with 8 bases between the two ends. This CDR3 spans 15 amino acids. Germline CDR1 and CDR2: LGHNA and YSLEER. The CDR3 loop is CASSQEPDLNTEAFF. The CDR3 DNA reads TGCGCCAGCAGCCAAGAACCGGACCTGAACACTGAAGCTTTCTTT.

This chain connects TRBV4-1 to TRBJ2-1; D may be TRBD1 (5 bases). The V gene's germline CDR1 is MGHRA and CDR2 YSYEKL. V lost 1 base and J lost 1, with 11 bases in between. This CDR3 region has 16 residues. The CDR3 loop reads CASSQAAGYSYNEQFF. CDR3 nucleotide sequence: TGCGCCAGCAGCCAAGCCGCAGGGTATTCCTACAATGAGCAGTTCTTC.

This clone came up once. The chain carries TRBV14 and TRBJ2-1, with 8 bases identical to TRBD1. Germline-derived CDR1 and CDR2 are SGHDN and FVKESK. This CDR3 is 15 amino acids long. V trimming: 3 bases; J trimming: 6 bases; junction bases outside the gene matches: 7. CDR3 bases: TGTGCCAGCAGCCAGTCAGGGGGCTCGGGCAATGAGCAGTTCTTC. This codes for CASSQSGGSGNEQFF. Full variable domain (outside the CDR3, taken from reference TRBV14 and TRBJ2-1): EAGVTQFPSHSVIEKGQTVTLRCDPISGHDNLYWYRRVMGKEIKFLLHFVKESKQDESGMPNNRFLAERTGGTYSTLKVQPAELEDSGVYFCASSQSGGSGNEQFFGPGTRLTVL.

The chain links TRBV4-2 to TRBJ2-4; D perhaps matches TRBD1 (6 bases). Trimming cost V 4 bases and J 5 bases, with 15 bases left between them. CDR3 length: 15 residues. The germline gives CDR1 LGHNA, CDR2 YNFKEQ. The CDR3 region is CASSLGPGQQNIQYF. The CDR3 bases are TGTGCCAGCAGCCTCGGACCGGGACAACAAAACATTCAGTACTTC.

This clone was detected a few times. This chain uses TRBV9 with TRBJ2-7, with a tentative D call TRBD2 (6 bases). The germline gives CDR1 SGDLS, CDR2 YYNGEE. This CDR3 comprises 17 residues. Deletions cut 3 bases from V and 0 bases from J, with 19 bases between. CDR3 amino acids: CASSATWGDSSSYEQYF. In DNA form, the CDR3 reads TGTGCCAGCAGCGCAACCTGGGGGGACTCGAGCTCCTACGAGCAGTACTTC.

The chain combines TRBV9 with TRBJ1-1; D is unclear. Germline V gives CDR1 SGDLS, CDR2 YYNGEE. The length of the CDR3 is 15 residues. Trimming cost V 0 bases and J 0 bases, with 9 bases left between them. In DNA, the CDR3 is TGTGCCAGCAGCGTAGTTGGTCAGGTGAACACTGAAGCTTTCTTT. Translated: CASSVVGQVNTEAFF.

This clone was seen only once. The genes are TRBV4-2 and TRBJ2-7; TRBD2 agrees at 7 bases. V gave up 3 bases and J gave up 3 bases; unmatched junction bases: 5. Germline CDR1 and CDR2: LGHNA and YNFKEQ. This CDR3 region has 14 residues. CDR3 coding DNA: TGTGCCAGCAGCCACGGCAGGGAGGGCTACGAGCAGTACTTC. It encodes CASSHGREGYEQYF.

For this clone: This sample also contains other DNA sequences that code for the same CDR3. The chain joins TRBV20-1 to TRBJ2-7; no clear D gene. CDR3 length: 11 amino acids. Germline V CDR1 and CDR2: DFQATT, SNEGSKA (reference sequence). V was pared by 6 bases and J by 4 bases, with 10 bases between. The CDR3 is CSAPDGYEQYF. DNA of the CDR3: TGCAGTGCACCCGACGGGTACGAGCAGTACTTC.

The chain is built from TRBV7-2 and TRBJ2-7; the D gene could be TRBD1 or TRBD2 (5 bases each). Germline assignment: CDR1 SGHTA and CDR2 FQGNSA. This CDR3 spans 14 amino acids. V was trimmed by 5 bases and J by 2 bases, leaving 13 bases between them. The CDR3 loop reads CASSEGPSAYEQYF. The CDR3 DNA sequence: TGTGCCAGCAGCGAGGGACCATCGGCCTACGAGCAGTACTTC.

The V and J genes are TRBV10-2 and TRBJ2-2; 7 positions match TRBD2. CDR3 size: 16 residues. CDR1 and CDR2 from the germline V gene are WSHSY and SAAADI. V gave up 2 bases and J gave up 1 base; unmatched junction bases: 4. CDR3: CASSEGRGRNTGELFF. In DNA form, the CDR3 reads TGCGCCAGCAGTGAGGGACGCGGGAGGAACACCGGGGAGCTGTTTTTT.

The V call is TRBV6-5, the J call TRBJ2-6; possibly TRBD1 or TRBD2 for D (5 bases each). Trimming shortened V by 6 bases and J by 1 base, and 10 bases separated the two germline ends. The CDR3 covers 15 residues. In germline, CDR1 is MNHEY, CDR2 SVGAGI. The CDR3 coding sequence is TGTGCCAGCAGCCTTGAGGGGTCTGGGGCCAACGTCCTGACTTTC. Its protein is CASSLEGSGANVLTF.

This clone was counted between two and nine times. V and J are TRBV19 and TRBJ2-3; 13 bases match TRBD2. The germline gives CDR1 LNHDA, CDR2 SQIVND (reference sequence). This CDR3 is built from 13 residues. V was clipped by 10 bases and J by 8 bases; unmatched bases: 6. As DNA, the CDR3 is TGTGCCACCGGGACTAGCGGGAAGCGTACGCAGTATTTT. Translating gives CATGTSGKRTQYF.

This clone came up once. This chain links TRBV10-3 with TRBJ1-2; D call uncertain. Looked up from germline, CDR1 is ENHRY and CDR2 is SYGVKD. This CDR3 spans 14 amino acids. V lost 3 bases to trimming and J lost 2 bases, with 10 bases between them. CDR3 sequence reads: CAISERRANYGYTF. CDR3 coding DNA: TGTGCCATCAGTGAACGAAGGGCAAACTATGGCTACACCTTC.

The rearrangement joins TRBV27 to TRBJ2-7; 9 bases map to TRBD2. Germline V gene data show CDR1 as MNHEY and CDR2 as SMNVEV (reference sequence). V dropped 6 bases and J dropped 0; count of bases not matched to a gene: 6. CDR3 size: 15 residues. The chain's CDR3 is CASSRSTSGSYEQYF. In DNA form, the CDR3 reads TGTGCCAGCAGCCGTTCGACTAGCGGCTCCTACGAGCAGTACTTC.

The chain joins TRBV6-1 to TRBJ1-2, with D perhaps TRBD1 (6 bases). Germline CDR1 MNHNS, CDR2 SASEGT. The CDR3 is 13 amino acids. V was cut by 3 bases and J by 10 bases, with 15 bases left in between. The CDR3 DNA reads as TGTGCCAGCAGTGAGGGACACGGATGGGACTACACCTTC. Translated: CASSEGHGWDYTF.

The rearrangement uses TRBV5-1 and TRBJ2-1; D is perhaps TRBD2 (5 bases). Germline CDR1 SGHRS, CDR2 YFSETQ. V dropped 0 bases and J dropped 7 bases, with 14 bases sitting between them. The CDR3 is 15 amino acids. DNA of the CDR3: TGCGCCAGCAGCTTGGAGATCGGGATCCTTAATGAGCAGTTCTTC. Its translation is CASSLEIGILNEQFF. Full variable domain (remainder filled in from reference TRBV5-1 and TRBJ2-1): KAGVTQTPRYLIKTRGQQVTLSCSPISGHRSVSWYQQTPGQGLQFLFEYFSETQRNKGNFPGRFSGRQFSNSRSEMNVSTLELGDSALYLCASSLEIGILNEQFFGPGTRLTVL.

The count of this clone is one. This chain links TRBV7-3 with TRBJ1-6; D unclear. This CDR3 spans 14 amino acids. Germline V CDR1 and CDR2: SGHTA, FQGTGA. V lost 2 bases and J lost 0, with 2 bases in between. The DNA of the CDR3 is TGTGCCAGCAGCTTAGACTCCTATAATTCACCCCTCCACTTT. The encoded protein is CASSLDSYNSPLHF.

The V call is TRBV5-1, the J call TRBJ2-7; 7 nucleotides match TRBD1. The CDR3 is 14 residues long. The germline CDR1 and CDR2 sequences are SGHRS and YFSETQ. V trimming: 5 bases; J trimming: 4 bases; junction bases outside the gene matches: 9. The CDR3 region has the DNA TGCGCCAGCAGGCCAATTCAGGGGGTGTACGAGCAGTACTTC. It encodes CASRPIQGVYEQYF.

The chain couples TRBV6-1 to TRBJ1-2; maybe TRBD1 (6 bases). Germline V CDR1 and CDR2: MNHNS, SASEGT. The germline V and J ends were trimmed by 1 base and 4 bases, with 13 bases remaining between them. The CDR3 totals 15 residues. The CDR3 region is CASSEVSTGIYGYTF. DNA for the CDR3: TGTGCCAGCAGTGAAGTTTCAACAGGGATCTATGGCTACACCTTC.

The rearrangement links TRBV27 to TRBJ2-2; D is tentatively TRBD1 or TRBD2 (6 bases each). Germline V lookup: CDR1 MNHEY, CDR2 SMNVEV (reference sequence). The CDR3 is made up of 17 amino acids. V lost 3 bases to trimming and J lost 3 bases, with 17 bases between them. This chain's CDR3 is CASSFGGPGVDTGELFF. DNA for the CDR3: TGTGCCAGCAGTTTCGGAGGGCCAGGGGTGGACACCGGGGAGCTGTTTTTT.

The V call is TRBV7-6, the J call TRBJ2-7, with 7 bases matching TRBD1. The CDR3 runs to 16 residues. The V segment lost 4 bases and the J segment 0 bases; nucleotides outside the gene matches: 9. Germline V CDR1 and CDR2: SGHVS, FNYEAQ. This CDR3 reads CASSSAPGQHSYEQYF. The CDR3 nucleotides read TGTGCCAGCAGCTCCGCCCCGGGACAGCACTCCTACGAGCAGTACTTC.

The gene calls are TRBV19 and TRBJ2-2, with 10 nucleotides matching TRBD2. The CDR3 has 17 residues. V gave up 4 bases and J gave up 6 bases; unmatched junction bases: 11. Germline V CDR1 and CDR2: LNHDA, SQIVND (reference sequence). The CDR3 DNA is TGTGCCAGTAGTACCGCCAGCGGGAGGGGAGGGGCCGGGGAGCTGTTTTTT. Its protein is CASSTASGRGGAGELFF.

The genes are TRBV30 and TRBJ2-5, with D perhaps being TRBD1 or TRBD2 (7 bases each). From germline, CDR1 is GTSNPN and CDR2 SVGIG (reference sequence). Deletions cut 3 bases from V and 4 bases from J, with 9 bases between. This CDR3 region has 12 residues. The CDR3 here is CAWSRGGETQYF. CDR3 nucleotide sequence: TGTGCCTGGAGCAGGGGGGGAGAGACCCAGTACTTC.

The genes are TRBV11-3 and TRBJ2-1, with 11 bases aligning to TRBD2. The CDR3 has 16 residues. Losses at the gene ends were 4 bases for V and 8 bases for J; bases not matched to a gene: 10. Germline V gene lookup returns CDR1 SGHNT and CDR2 YENEEA. CDR3 sequence: CASSSLTSGGGYEQFF. The CDR3 DNA is TGTGCCAGCAGCTCCCTTACTAGCGGGGGTGGATATGAGCAGTTCTTC.

The table lists this clone with a count of one. CDR3 DNA sequence: TGCGCCAGCAGCTTGGTTCAAACGAACACCGGGGAGCTGTTTTTT. Its translation: CASSLVQTNTGELFF. The chain couples TRBV5-1 to TRBJ2-2; D gene uncertain. The V and J ends lost 0 bases and 0 bases respectively, with 6 bases between them. Per the germline V gene, CDR1 is SGHRS and CDR2 is YFSETQ. The CDR3 covers 15 residues. The full variable domain, in which reference TRBV5-1 and TRBJ2-2 provide the parts outside the CDR3, is KAGVTQTPRYLIKTRGQQVTLSCSPISGHRSVSWYQQTPGQGLQFLFEYFSETQRNKGNFPGRFSGRQFSNSRSEMNVSTLELGDSALYLCASSLVQTNTGELFFGEGSRLTVL.

The V and J genes are TRBV7-2 and TRBJ1-1; D is uncertain. The CDR3 runs to 13 residues. Germline V lookup: CDR1 SGHTA, CDR2 FQGNSA. V lost 2 bases and J 6 bases, leaving 10 bases between the germline ends. The CDR3 region has the DNA TGTGCCAGCAGCTTAAGTTCGGCCTCTGAAGCTTTCTTT. Encoded protein: CASSLSSASEAFF.

In its sample, this clone was seen a few times. The genes are TRBV7-9 and TRBJ1-4; tentatively, D is TRBD1 (6 bases). The CDR3 sequence is 14 residues long. Deletions cut 5 bases from V and 7 bases from J, with 14 bases between. Germline V lookup: CDR1 SEHNR, CDR2 FQNEAQ (reference sequence). The CDR3 sequence is CASSLRGAVEKLFF. The DNA of the CDR3 is TGTGCCAGCAGCCTACGGGGGGCGGTTGAAAAACTGTTTTTT. The entire variable domain, with the rest obtained from reference TRBV7-9 and TRBJ1-4, is as follows: DTGVSQNPRHKITKRGQNVTFRCDPISEHNRLYWYRQTLGQGPEFLTYFQNEAQLEKSRLLSDRFSAERPKGSFSTLEIQRTEQGDSAMYLCASSLRGAVEKLFFGSGTQLSVL.

The rearrangement links TRBV15 to TRBJ1-1; D is undetermined. This CDR3 comprises 16 residues. From germline, CDR1 is LNHNV and CDR2 YYDKDF (reference sequence). The V end lost 0 bases, the J end lost 4 bases, and 15 bases lay between the germline ends. The CDR3 loop reads CATSRDPWAQRTEAFF. DNA for the CDR3: TGTGCCACCAGCAGAGATCCATGGGCCCAACGCACTGAAGCTTTCTTT.

The CDR3 DNA reads TGCGCCAGCAGCTTGGCGGACGGGTACGAGCAGTACTTC. Translation gives CASSLADGYEQYF. The chain carries TRBV5-1 and TRBJ2-7; no firm D call. Per germline, CDR1 SGHRS and CDR2 YFSETQ. Trimming took 0 bases from V and 4 from J, leaving 8 bases between them. The CDR3 has 13 residues.